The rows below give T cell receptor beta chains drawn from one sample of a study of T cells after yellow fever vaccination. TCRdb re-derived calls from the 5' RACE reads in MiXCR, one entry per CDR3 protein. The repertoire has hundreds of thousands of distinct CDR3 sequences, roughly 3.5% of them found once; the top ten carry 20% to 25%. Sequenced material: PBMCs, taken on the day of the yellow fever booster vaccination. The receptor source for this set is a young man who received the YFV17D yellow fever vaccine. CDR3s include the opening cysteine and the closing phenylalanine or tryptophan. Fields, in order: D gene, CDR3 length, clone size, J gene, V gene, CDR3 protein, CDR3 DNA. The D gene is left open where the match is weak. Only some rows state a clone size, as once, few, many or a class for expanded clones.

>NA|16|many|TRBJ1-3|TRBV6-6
CASSYSKEPSGNTIYF
TGTGCCAGCAGTTACTCCAAGGAGCCCTCTGGAAACACCATATATTTT
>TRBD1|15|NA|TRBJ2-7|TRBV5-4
CASRQDRGFSYEQYF
TGTGCCAGCCGACAGGACAGGGGGTTTTCCTACGAGCAGTACTTC
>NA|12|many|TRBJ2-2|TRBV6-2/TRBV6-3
CASSQRTGELFF
TGTGCCAGCAGCCAAAGGACCGGGGAGCTGTTTTTT
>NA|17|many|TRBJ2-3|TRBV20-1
CSARYPPRLGRTDTQYF
TGCAGTGCTAGATATCCCCCCCGGCTCGGTCGAACAGATACGCAGTATTTT
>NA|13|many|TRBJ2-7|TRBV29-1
CSVGYLTPGEQYF
TGCAGCGTGGGGTATTTGACTCCGGGCGAGCAGTACTTC
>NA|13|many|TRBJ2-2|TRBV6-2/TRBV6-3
CASSYLAVGELFF
TGTGCCAGCAGTTACTTAGCGGTGGGGGAGCTGTTTTTT
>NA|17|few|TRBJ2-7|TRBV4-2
CASSQLSGGHRTYEQYF
TGTGCCAGCAGCCAGCTCTCCGGCGGGCATCGTACCTACGAGCAGTACTTC
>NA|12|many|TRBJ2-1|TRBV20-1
CSAHRTGNEQFF
TGCAGTGCTCATAGGACTGGCAATGAGCAGTTCTTC
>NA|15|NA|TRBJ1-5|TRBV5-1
CASSFGGGRNQPQHF
TGCGCCAGCAGCTTTGGGGGGGGTCGCAATCAGCCCCAGCATTTT
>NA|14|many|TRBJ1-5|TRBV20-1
CSARAFPAGQPQHF
TGCAGTGCTAGAGCATTCCCAGCAGGTCAGCCCCAGCATTTT
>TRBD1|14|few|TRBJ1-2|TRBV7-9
CASSRTGGSHGYTF
TGTGCCAGCAGTCGAACAGGGGGCTCGCATGGCTACACCTTC
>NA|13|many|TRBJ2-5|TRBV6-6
CASRLDGQETQYF
TGTGCCAGCAGATTGGATGGACAAGAGACCCAGTACTTC
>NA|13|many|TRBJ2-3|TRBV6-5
CASRNPDTDTQYF
TGTGCCAGCAGGAATCCGGACACAGATACGCAGTATTTT
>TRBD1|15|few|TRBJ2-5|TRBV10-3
CAIRSGTGDQETQYF
TGTGCCATCAGATCCGGGACAGGGGACCAAGAGACCCAGTACTTC
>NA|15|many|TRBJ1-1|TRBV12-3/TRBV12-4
CASSLVGVSDTEAFF
TGTGCCAGCAGTTTAGTTGGGGTTTCAGACACTGAAGCTTTCTTT
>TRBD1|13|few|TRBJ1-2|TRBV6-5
CASGEQGARGYTF
TGTGCCAGCGGGGAACAGGGGGCGAGGGGCTACACCTTC
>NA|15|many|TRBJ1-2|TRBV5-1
CASSPDSGGDRGYTF
TGCGCCAGCAGCCCGGATTCTGGGGGCGATCGGGGCTACACCTTC
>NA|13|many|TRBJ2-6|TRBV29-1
CSVDPSGANVLTF
TGCAGCGTTGATCCCTCTGGGGCCAACGTCCTGACTTTC
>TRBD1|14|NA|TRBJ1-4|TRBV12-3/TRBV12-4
CASSFSGGGEKLFF
TGTGCCAGCAGTTTTTCAGGGGGGGGTGAAAAACTGTTTTTT
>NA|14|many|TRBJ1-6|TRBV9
CASSVGQNNSPLHF
TGTGCCAGCAGCGTAGGACAGAACAATTCACCCCTCCACTTT
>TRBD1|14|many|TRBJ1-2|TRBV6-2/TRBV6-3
CASSYSTGGRGYTF
TGTGCCAGCAGTTACTCAACAGGGGGCCGTGGCTACACCTTC
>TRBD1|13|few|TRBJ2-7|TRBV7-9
CASSLRDRYEQYF
TGTGCCAGCAGCTTACGGGACAGATACGAGCAGTACTTC
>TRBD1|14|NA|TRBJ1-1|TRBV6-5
CASWPGQLDTEAFF
TGTGCCAGCTGGCCGGGACAGCTAGACACTGAAGCTTTCTTT
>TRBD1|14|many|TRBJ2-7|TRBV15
CATSRGGTADEQYF
TGTGCCACCAGCAGAGGGGGGACAGCGGACGAGCAGTACTTC
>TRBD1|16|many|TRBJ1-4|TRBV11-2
CASSLQGQATNEKLFF
TGTGCCAGCAGCCTCCAAGGACAGGCAACTAATGAAAAACTGTTTTTT
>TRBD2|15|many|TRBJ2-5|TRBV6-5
CASSSSGGIQETQYF
TGTGCCAGCAGTTCTAGCGGGGGTATCCAAGAGACCCAGTACTTC
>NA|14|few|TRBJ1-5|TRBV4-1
CASSQTTGNQPQHF
TGCGCCAGCAGCCAAACCACAGGGAATCAGCCCCAGCATTTT
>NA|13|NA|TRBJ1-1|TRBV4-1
CASSQEGTLRAFF
TGCGCCAGCAGCCAAGAGGGTACCCTAAGAGCTTTCTTT
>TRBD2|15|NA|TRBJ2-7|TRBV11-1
CASSKLAGSSYEQYF
TGTGCCAGCAGCAAGCTAGCGGGGAGCTCCTACGAGCAGTACTTC
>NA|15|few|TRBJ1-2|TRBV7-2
CASSLQGTQNYGYTF
TGTGCCAGCAGCTTACAGGGTACCCAGAACTATGGCTACACCTTC
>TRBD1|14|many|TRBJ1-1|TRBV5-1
CASSLAGGDTEAFF
TGCGCCAGCAGCTTGGCAGGGGGAGACACTGAAGCTTTCTTT
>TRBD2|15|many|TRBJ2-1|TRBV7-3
CASSLRGGSYNEQFF
TGTGCCAGCAGCTTACGGGGGGGCTCCTACAATGAGCAGTTCTTC
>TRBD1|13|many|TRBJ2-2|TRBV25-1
CASRGQPTGELFF
TGTGCCAGCAGGGGACAGCCCACCGGGGAGCTGTTTTTT
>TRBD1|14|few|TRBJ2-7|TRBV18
CASSERQGPYEQYF
TGTGCCAGCTCAGAGAGACAGGGCCCCTACGAGCAGTACTTC
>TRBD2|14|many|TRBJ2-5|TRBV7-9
CASTRGGHQETQYF
TGTGCCAGCACCCGGGGGGGGCACCAAGAGACCCAGTACTTC
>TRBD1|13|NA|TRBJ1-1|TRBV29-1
CSVFQGQGAEAFF
TGCAGCGTTTTTCAGGGACAGGGAGCTGAAGCTTTCTTT
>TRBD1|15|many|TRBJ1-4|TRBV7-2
CASSQRQGGREKLFF
TGTGCCAGCAGTCAACGACAGGGGGGACGAGAAAAACTGTTTTTT
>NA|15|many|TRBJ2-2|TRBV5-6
CASSTFGERAGELFF
TGTGCCAGCAGTACTTTCGGGGAACGGGCCGGGGAGCTGTTTTTT
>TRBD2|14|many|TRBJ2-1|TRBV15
CATSRRGANNEQFF
TGTGCCACCAGCAGGCGGGGGGCTAACAATGAGCAGTTCTTC
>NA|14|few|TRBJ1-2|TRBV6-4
CASDPETKLHGYTF
TGTGCCAGTGATCCCGAGACCAAACTCCATGGCTACACCTTC
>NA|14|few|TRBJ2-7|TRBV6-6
CASRHRHRVYEQYF
TGTGCCAGCAGACACCGCCACCGGGTCTACGAGCAGTACTTC
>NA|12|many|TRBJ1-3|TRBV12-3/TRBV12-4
CASSYGFGTIYF
TGTGCCAGCAGCTATGGATTTGGCACCATATATTTT
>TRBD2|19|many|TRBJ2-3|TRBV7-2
CASSLGLAGGPRFTDTQYF
TGTGCCAGCAGCTTAGGACTAGCGGGGGGGCCGCGTTTCACAGATACGCAGTATTTT
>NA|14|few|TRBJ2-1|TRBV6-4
CASSEFRGASEQFF
TGTGCCAGCAGCGAGTTTAGGGGGGCGTCGGAGCAGTTCTTC
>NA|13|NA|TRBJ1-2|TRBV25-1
CASSEDTFYGYTF
TGTGCCAGCAGTGAAGACACCTTCTATGGCTACACCTTC
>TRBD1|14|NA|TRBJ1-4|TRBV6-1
CASRYRTGNEKLFF
TGTGCCAGCAGGTACCGGACAGGAAATGAAAAACTGTTTTTT
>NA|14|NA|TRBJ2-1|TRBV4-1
CASSPFGKGNEQFF
TGCGCCAGCAGCCCCTTCGGGAAGGGGAATGAGCAGTTCTTC
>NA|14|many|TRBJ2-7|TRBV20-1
CSARAAVGGYEQYF
TGCAGTGCTAGAGCCGCGGTAGGGGGCTACGAGCAGTACTTC
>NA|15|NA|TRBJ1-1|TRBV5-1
CASSSHGDEETEAFF
TGCGCCAGCAGCTCTCATGGGGACGAGGAAACTGAAGCTTTCTTT
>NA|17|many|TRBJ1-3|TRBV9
CASSVVPGANSGNTIYF
TGTGCCAGCAGCGTAGTACCGGGGGCCAACTCTGGAAACACCATATATTTT
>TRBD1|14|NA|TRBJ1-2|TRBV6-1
CASSVGTGNYGYTF
TGTGCCAGCAGTGTTGGGACAGGGAACTATGGCTACACCTTC